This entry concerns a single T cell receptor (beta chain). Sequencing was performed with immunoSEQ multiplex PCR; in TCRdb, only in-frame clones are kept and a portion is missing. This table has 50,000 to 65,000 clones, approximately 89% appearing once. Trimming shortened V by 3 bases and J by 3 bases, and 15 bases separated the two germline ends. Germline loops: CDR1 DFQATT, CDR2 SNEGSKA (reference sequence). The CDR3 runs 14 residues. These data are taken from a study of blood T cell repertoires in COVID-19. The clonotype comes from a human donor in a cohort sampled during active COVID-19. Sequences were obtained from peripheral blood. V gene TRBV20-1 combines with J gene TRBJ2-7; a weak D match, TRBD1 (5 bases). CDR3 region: CSASRAGQNYEQYF. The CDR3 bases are TGCAGTGCTAGTAGGGCAGGGCAGAACTACGAGCAGTACTTC.